Shown below are 14 T cell receptor beta chains from a single sample sequenced in a study of shared clonotypes between healthy human individuals. Repertoires were generated with immunoSEQ multiplex PCR, while TCRdb's copy carries only in-frame clones and drops some. The profile shows 400,000 to 500,000 clones, roughly 85% of them singletons. The material sequenced was PBMCs. All receptors derive from a middle-aged woman in good health. Some clones in this sample may be carry-over from other donors' samples.

This clone was counted only a few times. The chain recombines TRBV4-2 with TRBJ2-3; 8 bases map to TRBD1. This CDR3 comprises 16 residues. The germline CDR1 and CDR2 sequences are LGHNA and YNFKEQ. After removal of 4 bases from V and 4 bases from J, the junction contained 10 bases not matched to a gene. The CDR3 DNA reads TGTGCCAGCAGCCGGATTTTATCAGGGGGCGCAGATACGCAGTATTTT. This translates into CASSRILSGGADTQYF.

The chain employs TRBV28 and TRBJ2-7; 12 bases line up with TRBD2. Trimming took 6 bases from V and 2 from J; bases not matched to a gene: 2. Per the germline V gene, CDR1 is MDHEN and CDR2 is SYDVKM. The CDR3 has 14 amino acids. CDR3 in DNA: TGTGCCAGCAGGAGGACTAGCGGGACCTACGAGCAGTACTTC. Translation gives CASRRTSGTYEQYF.

The chain carries TRBV5-1 and TRBJ2-1; 11 bases are a match to TRBD2. Unmatched junction bases numbered 9, after V lost 7 bases and J lost 6 bases. CDR3 length: 15 residues. The germline V gene has CDR1 SGHRS and CDR2 YFSETQ. The CDR3 DNA sequence: TGCGCCAGCGCCTTAGCGGGAGGGCCCCCCAATGAGCAGTTCTTC. This encodes CASALAGGPPNEQFF.

The gene calls are TRBV5-4 and TRBJ2-7; possibly TRBD1 for D (5 bases). The V gene's germline CDR1 is SGHNT and CDR2 YYREEE (reference sequence). The CDR3 loop spans 15 amino acids. Trimming cost V 0 bases and J 2 bases, with 12 bases left between them. DNA of the CDR3: TGTGCCAGCAGCTTGGGGGGCAGAGGAACCTACGAGCAGTACTTC. This encodes CASSLGGRGTYEQYF.

On this clone itself: The sample contains more than one DNA sequence encoding this CDR3. V and J are TRBV7-9 and TRBJ2-2; D not resolved. Trimming pared 1 base from V and 5 bases from J, leaving 5 bases between. The CDR3 spans 13 residues. Germline CDR1 is SEHNR and CDR2 is FQNEAQ (reference sequence). This CDR3 is CASSLGGTGELFF. CDR3 coding DNA: TGTGCCAGCAGCTTAGGAGGTACCGGGGAGCTGTTTTTT.

The chain uses TRBV7-3 and TRBJ2-1; 12 bases align to TRBD2. V lost 5 bases and J lost 6; bases outside the gene matches: 5. Germline V lookup: CDR1 SGHTA, CDR2 FQGTGA. This CDR3 is 15 amino acids long. CDR3 in amino acids: CASSGTSGSRNEQFF. The CDR3 DNA is TGTGCCAGCAGCGGGACTAGCGGGTCCCGCAATGAGCAGTTCTTC. Filled out from reference TRBV7-3 and TRBJ2-1, the complete variable domain reads GAGVSQTPSNKVTEKGKYVELRCDPISGHTALYWYRQSLGQGPEFLIYFQGTGAADDSGLPNDRFFAVRPEGSVSTLKIQRTERGDSAVYLCASSGTSGSRNEQFFGPGTRLTVL.

The chain recombines TRBV5-1 with TRBJ2-5; D gene unclear. Trimming pared 0 bases from V and 4 bases from J, leaving 10 bases between. CDR1 is SGHRS and CDR2 is YFSETQ in the germline V gene. The CDR3 is made up of 14 amino acids. In nucleotides, the CDR3 is TGCGCCAGCAGCTTGGCCCCCCTACTAGAGACCCAGTACTTC. Translation gives CASSLAPLLETQYF.

The count of this clone is one. V is TRBV9 and J is TRBJ1-6; 7 nucleotides align to TRBD1. CDR1 and CDR2 from the germline V gene are SGDLS and YYNGEE. The CDR3 covers 15 residues. Germline trimming cut 4 bases from V and 6 bases from J; bases unmatched to any gene: 7. DNA of the CDR3: TGTGCCAGCAGCTCTACAGGGGCTCGTAATTCACCCCTCCACTTT. Encoded protein: CASSSTGARNSPLHF. Drawing the rest from reference TRBV9 and TRBJ1-6, the complete variable domain is DSGVTQTPKHLITATGQRVTLRCSPRSGDLSVYWYQQSLDQGLQFLIQYYNGEERAKGNILERFSAQQFPDLHSELNLSSLELGDSALYFCASSSTGARNSPLHFGNGTRLTVT.

Notes on this clone: The sample holds other DNA sequences that translate to the same CDR3. This chain connects TRBV9 to TRBJ1-5, with D tentatively TRBD1 (5 bases). Between the trimmed V and J ends, which lost 4 bases and 2 bases, there was a span of 13 bases. The germline CDR1 and CDR2 sequences are SGDLS and YYNGEE. The CDR3 consists of 15 residues. The CDR3 sequence is CASSPGGGGNQPQHF. The CDR3 nucleotides read TGTGCCAGCAGCCCTGGGGGAGGGGGCAATCAGCCCCAGCATTTT.

This chain connects TRBV29-1 to TRBJ2-1; TRBD2 matches at 10 bases. CDR1 is SQVTM and CDR2 is ANQGSEA in the germline V gene. The V gene end was trimmed by 4 bases and the J gene end by 8 bases; junction bases not matched to a gene: 8. The CDR3 is 14 amino acids. In DNA form, the CDR3 reads TGCAGCGTTGTGCTGTCTCTAGCGGGAGATGAGCAGTTCTTC. Its translation is CSVVLSLAGDEQFF.

This chain joins TRBV6-6 and TRBJ1-5, with a tentative D call TRBD1 (6 bases). Germline loops: CDR1 MNHNY, CDR2 SVGAGI (reference sequence). This CDR3 spans 10 amino acids. The CDR3 is CSTGFQPQHF. CDR3 nucleotide sequence: TGTTCCACAGGGTTTCAGCCCCAGCATTTT.

The CDR3 loop reads CASSLAGIPGGEAFF. As DNA, the CDR3 is TGTGCCAGCAGCTTAGCGGGTATCCCTGGGGGTGAAGCTTTCTTT. The gene calls are TRBV7-2 and TRBJ1-1, with TRBD1 as a possible D gene (5 bases). The ends were cut back, 0 bases at V and 7 bases at J, with 15 bases in the middle. This CDR3 comprises 15 residues. Germline values: CDR1 SGHTA, CDR2 FQGNSA.

The V and J genes are TRBV23-1 and TRBJ2-1, with a weak D call TRBD2 (6 bases). TRBV23-1 is known as an ORF, though its function is uncertain. V lost 6 bases to trimming and J lost 3 bases, with 12 bases between them. The CDR3 runs 14 residues. CDR3 sequence (DNA): TGCGCCAGCAGACCAGCGGACTACTACAATGAGCAGTTCTTC. This encodes CASRPADYYNEQFF.

This clone showed up just a few times. V is TRBV2 and J is TRBJ1-1; D remains ambiguous. Germline V lookup: CDR1 SNHLY, CDR2 FYNNEI. This CDR3 region has 14 residues. Trimming stripped 10 bases from V and 4 bases from J, with 19 bases between. The CDR3 is CATNGLEAGTEAFF. The CDR3 nucleotides read TGTGCCACCAACGGCCTAGAGGCAGGCACTGAAGCTTTCTTT.